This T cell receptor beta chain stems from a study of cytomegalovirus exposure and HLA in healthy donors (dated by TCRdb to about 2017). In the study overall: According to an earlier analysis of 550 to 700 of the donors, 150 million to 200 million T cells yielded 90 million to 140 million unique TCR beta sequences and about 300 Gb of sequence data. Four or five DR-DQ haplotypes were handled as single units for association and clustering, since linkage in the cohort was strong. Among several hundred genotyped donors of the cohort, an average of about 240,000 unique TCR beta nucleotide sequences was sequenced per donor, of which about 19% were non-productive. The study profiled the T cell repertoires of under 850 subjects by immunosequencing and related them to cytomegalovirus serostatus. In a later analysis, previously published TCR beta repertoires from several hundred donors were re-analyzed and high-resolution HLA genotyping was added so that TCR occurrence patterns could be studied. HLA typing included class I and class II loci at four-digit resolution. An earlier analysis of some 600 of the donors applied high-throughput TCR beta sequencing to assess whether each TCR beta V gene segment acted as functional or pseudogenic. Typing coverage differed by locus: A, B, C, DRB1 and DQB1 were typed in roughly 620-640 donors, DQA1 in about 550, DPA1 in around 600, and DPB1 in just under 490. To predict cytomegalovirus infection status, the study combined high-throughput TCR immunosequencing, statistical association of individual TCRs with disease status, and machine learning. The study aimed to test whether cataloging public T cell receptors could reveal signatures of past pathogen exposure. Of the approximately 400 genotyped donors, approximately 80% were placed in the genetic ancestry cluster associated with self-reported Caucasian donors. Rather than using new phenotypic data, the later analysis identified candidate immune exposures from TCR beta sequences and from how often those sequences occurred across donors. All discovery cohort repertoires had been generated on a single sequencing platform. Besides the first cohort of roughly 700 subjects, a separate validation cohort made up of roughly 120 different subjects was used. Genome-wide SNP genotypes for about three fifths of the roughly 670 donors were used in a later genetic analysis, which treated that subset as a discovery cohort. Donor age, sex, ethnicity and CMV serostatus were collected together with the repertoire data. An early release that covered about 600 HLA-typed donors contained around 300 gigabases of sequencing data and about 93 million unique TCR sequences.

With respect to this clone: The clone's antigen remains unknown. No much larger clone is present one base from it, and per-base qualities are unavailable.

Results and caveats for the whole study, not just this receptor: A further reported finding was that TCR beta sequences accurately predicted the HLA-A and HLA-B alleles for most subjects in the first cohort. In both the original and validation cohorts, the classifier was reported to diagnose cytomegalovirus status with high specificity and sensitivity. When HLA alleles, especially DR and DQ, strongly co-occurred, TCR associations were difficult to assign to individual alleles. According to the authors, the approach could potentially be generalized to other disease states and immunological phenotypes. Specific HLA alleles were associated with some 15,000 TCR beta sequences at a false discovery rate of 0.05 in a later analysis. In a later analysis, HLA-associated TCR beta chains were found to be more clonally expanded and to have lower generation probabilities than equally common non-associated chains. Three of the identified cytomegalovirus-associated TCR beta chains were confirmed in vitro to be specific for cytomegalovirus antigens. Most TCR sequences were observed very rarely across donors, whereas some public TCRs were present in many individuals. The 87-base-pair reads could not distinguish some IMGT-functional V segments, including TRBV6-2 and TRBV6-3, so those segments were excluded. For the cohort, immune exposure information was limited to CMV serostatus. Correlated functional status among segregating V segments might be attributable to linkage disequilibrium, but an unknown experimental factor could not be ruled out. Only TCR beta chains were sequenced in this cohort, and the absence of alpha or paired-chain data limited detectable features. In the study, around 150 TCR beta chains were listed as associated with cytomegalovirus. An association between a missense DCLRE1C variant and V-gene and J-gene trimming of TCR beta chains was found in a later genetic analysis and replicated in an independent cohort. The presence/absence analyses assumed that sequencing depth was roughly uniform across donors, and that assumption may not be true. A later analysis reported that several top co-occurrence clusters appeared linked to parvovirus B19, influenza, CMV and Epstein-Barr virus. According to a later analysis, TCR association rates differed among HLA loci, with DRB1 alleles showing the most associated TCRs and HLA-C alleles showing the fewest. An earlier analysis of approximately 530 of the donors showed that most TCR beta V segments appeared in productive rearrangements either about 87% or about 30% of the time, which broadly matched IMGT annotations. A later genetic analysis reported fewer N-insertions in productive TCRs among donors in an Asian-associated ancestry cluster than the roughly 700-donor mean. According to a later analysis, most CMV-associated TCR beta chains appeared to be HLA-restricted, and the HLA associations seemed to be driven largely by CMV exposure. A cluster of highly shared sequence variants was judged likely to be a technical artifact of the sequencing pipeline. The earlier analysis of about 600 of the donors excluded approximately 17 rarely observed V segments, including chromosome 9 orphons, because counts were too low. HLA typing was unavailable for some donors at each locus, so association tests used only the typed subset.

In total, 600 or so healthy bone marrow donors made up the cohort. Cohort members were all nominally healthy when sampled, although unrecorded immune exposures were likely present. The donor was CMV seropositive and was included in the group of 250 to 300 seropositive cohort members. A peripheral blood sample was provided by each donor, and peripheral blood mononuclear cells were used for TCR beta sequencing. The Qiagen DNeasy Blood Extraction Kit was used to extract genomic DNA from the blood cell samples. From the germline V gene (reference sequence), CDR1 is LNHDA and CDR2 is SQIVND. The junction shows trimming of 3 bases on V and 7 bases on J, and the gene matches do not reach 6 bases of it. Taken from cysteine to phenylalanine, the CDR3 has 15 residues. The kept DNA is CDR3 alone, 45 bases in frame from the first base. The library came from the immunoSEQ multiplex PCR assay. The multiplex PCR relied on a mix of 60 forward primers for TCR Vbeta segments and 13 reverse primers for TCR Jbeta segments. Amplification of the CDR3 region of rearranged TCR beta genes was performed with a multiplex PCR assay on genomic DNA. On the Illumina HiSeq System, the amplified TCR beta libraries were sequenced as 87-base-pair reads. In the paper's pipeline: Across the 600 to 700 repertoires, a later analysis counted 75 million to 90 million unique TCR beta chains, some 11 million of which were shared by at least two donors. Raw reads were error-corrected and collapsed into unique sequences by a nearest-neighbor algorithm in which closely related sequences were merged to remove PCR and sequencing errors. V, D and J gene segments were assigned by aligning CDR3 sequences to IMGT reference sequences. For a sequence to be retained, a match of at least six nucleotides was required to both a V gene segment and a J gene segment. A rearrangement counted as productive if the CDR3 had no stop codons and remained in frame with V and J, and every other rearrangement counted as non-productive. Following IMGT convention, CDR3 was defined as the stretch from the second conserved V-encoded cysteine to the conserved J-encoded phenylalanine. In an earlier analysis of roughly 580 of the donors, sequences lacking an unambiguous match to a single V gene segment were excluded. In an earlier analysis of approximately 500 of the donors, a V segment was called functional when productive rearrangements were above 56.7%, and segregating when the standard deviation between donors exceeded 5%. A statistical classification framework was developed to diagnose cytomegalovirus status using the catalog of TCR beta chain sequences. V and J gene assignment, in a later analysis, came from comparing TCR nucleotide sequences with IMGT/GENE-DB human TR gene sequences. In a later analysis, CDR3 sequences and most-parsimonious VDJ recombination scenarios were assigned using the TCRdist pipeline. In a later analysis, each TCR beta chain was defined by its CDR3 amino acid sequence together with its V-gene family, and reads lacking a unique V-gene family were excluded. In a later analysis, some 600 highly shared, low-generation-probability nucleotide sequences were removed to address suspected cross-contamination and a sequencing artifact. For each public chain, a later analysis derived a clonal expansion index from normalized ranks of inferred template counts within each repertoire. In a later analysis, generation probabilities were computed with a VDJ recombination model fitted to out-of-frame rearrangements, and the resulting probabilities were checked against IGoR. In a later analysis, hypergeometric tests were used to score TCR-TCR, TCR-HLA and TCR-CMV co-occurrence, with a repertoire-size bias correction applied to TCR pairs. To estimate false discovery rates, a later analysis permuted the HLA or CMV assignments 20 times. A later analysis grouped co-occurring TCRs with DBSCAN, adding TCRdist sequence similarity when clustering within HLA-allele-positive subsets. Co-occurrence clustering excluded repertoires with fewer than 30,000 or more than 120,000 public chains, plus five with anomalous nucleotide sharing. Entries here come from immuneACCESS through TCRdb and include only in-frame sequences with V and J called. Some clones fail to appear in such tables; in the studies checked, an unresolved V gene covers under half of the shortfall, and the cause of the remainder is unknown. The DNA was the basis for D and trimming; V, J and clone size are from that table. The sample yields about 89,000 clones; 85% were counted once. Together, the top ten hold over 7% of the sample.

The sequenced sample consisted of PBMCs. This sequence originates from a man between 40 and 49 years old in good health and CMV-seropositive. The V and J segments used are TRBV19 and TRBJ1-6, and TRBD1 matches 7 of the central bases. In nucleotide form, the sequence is TGTGCCAGTAGTATCCCGACAGGGAGGAATTCACCCCTCCACTTT. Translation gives CASSIPTGRNSPLHF.